This TCR beta chain was identified in a study of blood T cells in healthy people across ages. Study results and limitations: Across the age range, TCR beta diversity per million T cells fell in a roughly linear way.

Next came a second PCR, run for about 6 to 12 cycles, which used a sample-barcoded 5' primer along with a J-beta primer mix. A single record per CDR3 protein comes from TCRdb applying MiXCR to the 5' RACE reads. The sample has about 630,000 distinct CDR3 sequences, approximately 21% seen once. A few counts support this clonotype. The antigen is undetermined. This CDR3 spans 15 amino acids. Germline V gives CDR1 SGHRS, CDR2 YFSETQ. The ends were cut back, 4 bases at V and 0 bases at J, with 11 bases in the middle. The V gene is TRBV5-1, the J gene TRBJ1-3; no clear D gene. The sequenced sample consisted of blood. The sequence derives from a man in his 70s in good health. CDR3 nucleotide sequence: TGCGCCAGCAGCAAGATGGGCGTCTCTGGAAACACCATATATTTT. This codes for CASSKMGVSGNTIYF.